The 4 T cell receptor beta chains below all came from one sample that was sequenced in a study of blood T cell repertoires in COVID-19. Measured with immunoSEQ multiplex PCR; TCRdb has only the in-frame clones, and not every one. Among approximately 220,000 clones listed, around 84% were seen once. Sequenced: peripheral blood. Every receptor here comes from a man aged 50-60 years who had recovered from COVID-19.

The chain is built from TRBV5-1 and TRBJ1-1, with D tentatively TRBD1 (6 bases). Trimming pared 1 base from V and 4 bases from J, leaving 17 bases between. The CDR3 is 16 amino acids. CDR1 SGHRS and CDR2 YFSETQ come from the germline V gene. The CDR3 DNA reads TGCGCCAGCAGCTTGTCGACAGGAGTTGGTGGCACTGAAGCTTTCTTT. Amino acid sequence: CASSLSTGVGGTEAFF.

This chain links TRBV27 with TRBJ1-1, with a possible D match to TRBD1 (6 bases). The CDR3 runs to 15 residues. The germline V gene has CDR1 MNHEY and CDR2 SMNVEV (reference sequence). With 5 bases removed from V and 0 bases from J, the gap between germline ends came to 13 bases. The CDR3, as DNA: TGTGCCAGCAGTCCCCGGACAGTACTGAACACTGAAGCTTTCTTT. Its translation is CASSPRTVLNTEAFF.

The CDR3: CATSRDGTRTSGRQSEQFF. The CDR3 DNA sequence: TGTGCCACCAGCAGAGATGGAACCCGGACTAGCGGGCGTCAGAGCGAGCAGTTCTTC. The chain recombines TRBV15 with TRBJ2-1, with 11 positions matching TRBD2. The junction had 17 bases not matched to a gene; V was cut back by 0 bases and J by 10 bases. CDR1 and CDR2 (germline): LNHNV, YYDKDF (reference sequence). CDR3 length: 19 residues.

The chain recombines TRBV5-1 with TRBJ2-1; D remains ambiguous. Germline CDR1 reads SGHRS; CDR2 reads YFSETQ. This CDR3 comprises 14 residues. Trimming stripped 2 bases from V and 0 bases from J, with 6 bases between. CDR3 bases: TGCGCCAGCAGCTTTTTCGGCTCCTACAATGAGCAGTTCTTC. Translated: CASSFFGSYNEQFF.